This TCR beta chain derives from a study of early T cells in non-severe SARS-CoV-2 infection. TCRdb processed the 5' RACE reads anew with MiXCR; each CDR3 protein has one entry. This repertoire shows roughly 35,000 distinct CDR3 sequences, around 7% found once; its top ten account for roughly 4%. This clonotype was observed a few times. The CDR3 is made up of 15 amino acids. V dropped 1 base and J dropped 6 bases, with 15 bases sitting between them. Per germline, CDR1 SGHAT and CDR2 FQNNGV. Material: whole blood. The sequence derives from an adult who was a healthcare worker with PCR-confirmed SARS-CoV-2 infection or an uninfected control (not recorded which). The chain recombines TRBV11-2 with TRBJ1-1; possible D gene TRBD1, 5 bases. CDR3 residues: CASSLVGDPPAEAFF. CDR3 bases: TGTGCCAGCAGCTTAGTCGGGGACCCGCCAGCTGAAGCTTTCTTT. Full variable domain (missing parts from reference TRBV11-2 and TRBJ1-1): EAGVAQSPRYKIIEKRQSVAFWCNPISGHATLYWYQQILGQGPKLLIQFQNNGVVDDSQLPKDRFSAERLKGVDSTLKIQPAKLEDSAVYLCASSLVGDPPAEAFFGQGTRLTVV.